Below, 2 T cell receptor beta chains from the same sample are listed, as sequenced in a study of CD8 T cells in Susac syndrome. Random hexamers primed reverse transcription of about 0.45 to 1 ug RNA. TCRdb reprocessed the immunoSEQ multiplex PCR reads via MiXCR and lists one record per CDR3 protein. The table lists around 180,000 distinct CDR3 sequences, approximately 93% of them singletons, with roughly 0.098% in the top ten. The source material was CD4+ T cells from PBMCs. The receptors were sampled from a human donor with multiple sclerosis.

The chain carries TRBV18 and TRBJ2-3; TRBD2 matches at 8 bases. The CDR3 consists of 15 residues. Germline assignment: CDR1 KGHSH and CDR2 LQKENI. The trim removed 1 base at V and 1 base at J, leaving 1 base unmatched. CDR3 sequence reads: CASSPQAGGTDTQYF. CDR3 DNA: TGTGCCAGCTCACCACAAGCGGGGGGCACAGATACGCAGTATTTT.

CDR3 region: CSVDGTGVGYTF. DNA of the CDR3: TGCAGCGTGGATGGGACAGGGGTAGGCTACACCTTC. The V and J genes are TRBV29-1 and TRBJ1-2, with 10 bases fitting TRBD1. Germline CDR1 reads SQVTM; CDR2 reads ANQGSEA. Trimming cost V 6 bases and J 8 bases; bases outside gene matches: 6. The CDR3 has 12 amino acids.